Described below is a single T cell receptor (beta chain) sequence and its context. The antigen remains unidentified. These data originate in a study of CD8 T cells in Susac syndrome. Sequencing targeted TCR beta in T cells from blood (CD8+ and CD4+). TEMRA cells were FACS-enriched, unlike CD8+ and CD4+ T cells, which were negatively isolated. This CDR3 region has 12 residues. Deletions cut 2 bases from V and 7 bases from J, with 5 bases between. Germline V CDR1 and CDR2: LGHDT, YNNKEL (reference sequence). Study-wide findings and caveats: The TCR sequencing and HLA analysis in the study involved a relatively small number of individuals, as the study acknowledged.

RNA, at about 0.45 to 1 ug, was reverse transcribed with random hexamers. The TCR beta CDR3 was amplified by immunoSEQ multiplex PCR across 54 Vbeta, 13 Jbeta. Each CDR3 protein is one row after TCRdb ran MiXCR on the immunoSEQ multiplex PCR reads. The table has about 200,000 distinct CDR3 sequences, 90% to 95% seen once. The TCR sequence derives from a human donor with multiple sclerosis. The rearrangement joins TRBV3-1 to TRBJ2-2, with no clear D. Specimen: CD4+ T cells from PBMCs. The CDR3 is CASSQLGGELFF. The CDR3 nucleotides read TGTGCCAGCAGCCAACTAGGCGGGGAGCTGTTTTTT.